These T cell receptor beta chains were read from a single sample in a study of shared clonotypes between healthy human individuals. Clones were read by immunoSEQ multiplex PCR, and TCRdb kept only the in-frame ones, dropping some. The sample includes about 380,000 clones, approximately 97% of them seen just once. Source material: memory CD8+ T cells sorted from blood. These receptors came from a man younger than 45 in good health. Both conserved end residues are part of each CDR3. D genes are given only for firm matches. A clone size is listed for some rows: how often the clone was seen (once, few, many), or a class if it is expanded.

CDR3nt	CDR3aa	v_gene	j_gene	d_gene	abundance
TGTGCCAGCAGTCCTACTAGCGGGAGGGCTCTGGACACAGATACGCAGTATTTT	CASSPTSGRALDTDTQYF	TRBV7-9	TRBJ2-3	TRBD2	-
TGTGCCAGCAGCCTGACTAGCGGGAGGTTTGAGCAGTACTTC	CASSLTSGRFEQYF	TRBV7-2	TRBJ2-7	TRBD2	-
TGCAGTGTCAGGGGGGGAGGCTACACCTTC	CSVRGGGYTF	TRBV20-1	TRBJ1-2	TRBD1	-
TGCGCCAGCAGCTCACTTAAAACTCAGGGACCGACTAGTCAGACCCAGTACTTC	CASSSLKTQGPTSQTQYF	TRBV5-1	TRBJ2-5	-	-
TGTGCCAGCAGCCACAGGTGGGCTAGCGGAAGCGGGGAGCTGTTTTTT	CASSHRWASGSGELFF	TRBV28	TRBJ2-2	TRBD2	-
TGTGCCAGCAGTTTATATCGGGGGAACTCTGTTGGCTACACCTTC	CASSLYRGNSVGYTF	TRBV28	TRBJ1-2	-	-
TGTGCCATCAGTGAGGGATACAGTCATCAGCCCCAGCATTTT	CAISEGYSHQPQHF	TRBV10-3	TRBJ1-5	-	once
TGTGCCAGCAGAGACACTAGCGGGAGAGGCAATGAGCAGTTCTTC	CASRDTSGRGNEQFF	TRBV6-6	TRBJ2-1	TRBD2	-
TGCGCCAGCAGCCGGCAGGGTCTCTCCTACGAGCAGTACTTC	CASSRQGLSYEQYF	TRBV4-1	TRBJ2-7	-	-
TGTGCCAGCACCTCGGGACTTAACACAGATACGCAGTATTTT	CASTSGLNTDTQYF	TRBV5-4	TRBJ2-3	-	-
TGTGCCAGCAGATACGCGGGCGAACCCCTTGGCTACACCTTC	CASRYAGEPLGYTF	TRBV27	TRBJ1-2	-	-
TGTGCCAGCAGTTTAGGGATTGGATCAGATACGCAGTATTTT	CASSLGIGSDTQYF	TRBV27	TRBJ2-3	-	-
TGCGCCAGCAGCTTGGCCCCGGGACTAGCGGGAGTTTTGGGCGAGCAGTACTTC	CASSLAPGLAGVLGEQYF	TRBV5-1	TRBJ2-7	TRBD2	-
TGTGCCAGCTCACTTCTAGCCCGAGTAAACACCGGGGAGCTGTTTTTT	CASSLLARVNTGELFF	TRBV18	TRBJ2-2	-	-
TGTGCCAGCAGCTTGGCTAGGGATGAGCAGTTCTTC	CASSLARDEQFF	TRBV5-6	TRBJ2-1	-	-
TGTGCCAGCAGCCTCAGTGGGGGATTTGAAAAACTGTTTTTT	CASSLSGGFEKLFF	TRBV9	TRBJ1-4	-	-
TGCGCCAGCAGAAGTAGTCACAATGAGCAGTTCTTC	CASRSSHNEQFF	TRBV5-1	TRBJ2-1	-	-
TGTGCCAGCAGCTTGTTAGGCAATCAGCCCCAGCATTTT	CASSLLGNQPQHF	TRBV5-6	TRBJ1-5	-	-
TGTGCCTGGAGTGTAGGGTCGAAGACCCAGTACTTC	CAWSVGSKTQYF	TRBV30	TRBJ2-5	-	-
TGTGCCTGGAGTTTATCCAACCGGACAGGGACCTACGAGCAGTACTTC	CAWSLSNRTGTYEQYF	TRBV30	TRBJ2-7	TRBD1	once
TGTGCCAGCAGCCAAGAGAGGCTAGCCGTCCCCAAGGAGCAGTTCTTC	CASSQERLAVPKEQFF	TRBV4-2	TRBJ2-1	-	-
TGTGCCTGGAGCGCGCGGGCGCCTGCAACTAATGAAAAACTGTTTTTT	CAWSARAPATNEKLFF	TRBV30	TRBJ1-4	-	-
TGCGCCAGCAGCTTGGAGGGAGCGGGGGCAAGCTCCTACGAGCAGTACTTC	CASSLEGAGASSYEQYF	TRBV5-1	TRBJ2-7	TRBD2	once
TGTGCCACCAGCAGAGTAGGGGATACGCAGTATTTT	CATSRVGDTQYF	TRBV15	TRBJ2-3	-	-
TGTGCCAGCAGTCGCCCCGGGGAGCTGTTTTTT	CASSRPGELFF	TRBV6-6	TRBJ2-2	-	-
TGTGCCAGCAGTCGGACTAGCGGGAGAACAGATACGCAGTATTTT	CASSRTSGRTDTQYF	TRBV25-1	TRBJ2-3	TRBD2	-
TGCGCCAGCAGCTCAACTAGTTACAATGAGCAGTTCTTC	CASSSTSYNEQFF	TRBV5-1	TRBJ2-1	-	-
TGTGCCAGTAGTACCAAGGGGGAGACCCAGTACTTC	CASSTKGETQYF	TRBV19	TRBJ2-5	-	-
TGTGCCATCCCGGGTCGGAACTATGGCTACACCTTC	CAIPGRNYGYTF	TRBV28	TRBJ1-2	-	-
TGCGCCAGCAGCTTGGCCGGGACTTATCAAGGAAAGACCCAGTACTTC	CASSLAGTYQGKTQYF	TRBV5-1	TRBJ2-5	-	-
TGTGCCAGTAGTATCACAGCCTATGGCTACACCTTC	CASSITAYGYTF	TRBV19	TRBJ1-2	-	-
TGCGCCAGCAGCCTTAGCAGGGGGCGCGGAACTGAAGCTTTCTTT	CASSLSRGRGTEAFF	TRBV4-1	TRBJ1-1	TRBD1	-
TGTGCCATCAGGAGGGACAGCTTGAACACTGAAGCTTTCTTT	CAIRRDSLNTEAFF	TRBV10-3	TRBJ1-1	TRBD1	once
TGTGCCAGTAGCTACAGACAGGGGAGGGAAAAACTGTTTTTT	CASSYRQGREKLFF	TRBV19	TRBJ1-4	TRBD1	-
TGCAGTGCAGGGGGGGTCTACGAGCAGTACTTC	CSAGGVYEQYF	TRBV20-1	TRBJ2-7	-	-
TGTGCCTGGAGTTCGGGCAGTGGCTACACCTTC	CAWSSGSGYTF	TRBV30	TRBJ1-2	-	-
TGTGCCTGGAGGCAGAAGACCTCTGGAAACACCATATATTTT	CAWRQKTSGNTIYF	TRBV30	TRBJ1-3	-	-
TGTGCCAGCAGCCTCCTAGGAGCCTACAATGAGCAGTTCTTC	CASSLLGAYNEQFF	TRBV6-1	TRBJ2-1	-	-
TGTGCCAGCAGGACCCTGAACACCGGGGAGCTGTTTTTT	CASRTLNTGELFF	TRBV7-9	TRBJ2-2	-	-
TGTGCCAGCAGCAGCCGGGACAGGCCTAATGAAAAACTGTTTTTT	CASSSRDRPNEKLFF	TRBV4-2	TRBJ1-4	TRBD1	-
TGCAGCGCGGCCCCGGGGGGGACTAGCGTTTACAATGAGCAGTTCTTC	CSAAPGGTSVYNEQFF	TRBV29-1	TRBJ2-1	TRBD2	-
TGTGCCAGCAGTCACCTTGCACACATTACCGGGGAGCTGTTTTTT	CASSHLAHITGELFF	TRBV6-5	TRBJ2-2	-	-